The rows below give T cell receptor beta chains drawn from one sample of a study of T cells expressing NK-cell markers. TCRdb reprocessed the 5' RACE reads, keeping one entry per CDR3 protein, no DNA. The sample data list about 460,000 distinct CDR3 sequences. Material: blood T cells: a sorted CD56 or NKG2C T cell subset, CD4+ or CD8+ T cells, or bulk PBMC T cells (not recorded which). The receptor source for this set is a woman aged 45-60 years in good health. Each CDR3 is given with its conserved first and last residue. Each record gives: V gene, J gene, CDR3 protein.

v_gene: TRBV29-1
j_gene: TRBJ2-7
CDR3aa: CSVVVDSPYEQYF

v_gene: TRBV7-9
j_gene: TRBJ1-1
CDR3aa: CASSSTSGTGTEAFF

v_gene: TRBV30
j_gene: TRBJ2-5
CDR3aa: CAWTPRRDLYF

v_gene: TRBV20-1
j_gene: TRBJ2-1
CDR3aa: CSARQGGQGANEQFF

v_gene: TRBV27
j_gene: TRBJ2-1
CDR3aa: CATRQSSGLSYNEQFF

v_gene: TRBV6-2/TRBV6-3
j_gene: TRBJ2-2
CDR3aa: CASSFGEGLWTGELFF

v_gene: TRBV7-2
j_gene: TRBJ1-1
CDR3aa: CASSRRDPWEAFF

v_gene: TRBV12-3/TRBV12-4
j_gene: TRBJ2-3
CDR3aa: CASSPSGASTDTQYF

v_gene: TRBV4-1
j_gene: TRBJ2-2
CDR3aa: CASSQGPTNTGELFF

v_gene: TRBV12-3/TRBV12-4
j_gene: TRBJ2-2
CDR3aa: CASSFGSRVVTGELFF

v_gene: TRBV12-3/TRBV12-4
j_gene: TRBJ1-4
CDR3aa: CASSLAYNEKLFF

v_gene: TRBV28
j_gene: TRBJ2-3
CDR3aa: CASRSKPYTDTQYF

v_gene: TRBV15
j_gene: TRBJ1-5
CDR3aa: CDRRRLYSNQPQHF

v_gene: TRBV7-9
j_gene: TRBJ2-5
CDR3aa: CASSADVYQETQYF

v_gene: TRBV6-4
j_gene: TRBJ2-1
CDR3aa: CASSDPGTITVHEQFF

v_gene: TRBV5-1
j_gene: TRBJ1-2
CDR3aa: CASSLGVTGNWIGGYTF

v_gene: TRBV7-2
j_gene: TRBJ2-7
CDR3aa: CASSVVGTGDEQYF

v_gene: TRBV6-5
j_gene: TRBJ2-5
CDR3aa: CASGGLETQYF

v_gene: TRBV20-1
j_gene: TRBJ2-7
CDR3aa: CSATRLVEGNEQYF

v_gene: TRBV5-1
j_gene: TRBJ2-1
CDR3aa: CASSLMLVSLLNNEQFF

v_gene: TRBV5-7
j_gene: TRBJ1-5
CDR3aa: CASSWVDRGYQPQHF

v_gene: TRBV5-1
j_gene: TRBJ2-2
CDR3aa: CASSSTTSNTGELFF

v_gene: TRBV18
j_gene: TRBJ2-3
CDR3aa: CASSPPRTSGVLTDTQYF

v_gene: TRBV6-5
j_gene: TRBJ1-2
CDR3aa: CASSYSGYGYTF

v_gene: TRBV7-9
j_gene: TRBJ1-2
CDR3aa: CASRTGGSGYTF

v_gene: TRBV20-1
j_gene: TRBJ2-2
CDR3aa: CSASGLLAGEKELFF

v_gene: TRBV11-2
j_gene: TRBJ2-1
CDR3aa: CASSLEGRSGALSYNEQFF

v_gene: TRBV7-9
j_gene: TRBJ2-3
CDR3aa: CASSLPGTRTNTQYF

v_gene: TRBV27
j_gene: TRBJ2-5
CDR3aa: CASSFSPGIFEYF

v_gene: TRBV9
j_gene: TRBJ2-1
CDR3aa: CASSVTGSSYNEQFF

v_gene: TRBV11-3
j_gene: TRBJ2-1
CDR3aa: CASRSQAYGDEQFF

v_gene: TRBV7-8
j_gene: TRBJ1-2
CDR3aa: CASSLKEGVGYTF

v_gene: TRBV3-1
j_gene: TRBJ2-7
CDR3aa: CASSPRDRGLDF

v_gene: TRBV27
j_gene: TRBJ1-5
CDR3aa: CASSTTGFGNQPQHF

v_gene: TRBV7-6
j_gene: TRBJ2-5
CDR3aa: CASSQAGLSRETQYF

v_gene: TRBV7-9
j_gene: TRBJ1-3
CDR3aa: CASSLAVTGRGNTIYF

v_gene: TRBV9
j_gene: TRBJ2-1
CDR3aa: CASSVGGLPYNEQFF

v_gene: TRBV12-3/TRBV12-4
j_gene: TRBJ1-2
CDR3aa: CASSTDRTLYGYTF

v_gene: TRBV5-1
j_gene: TRBJ2-2
CDR3aa: CASSLGLSLNTGELFF

v_gene: TRBV7-2
j_gene: TRBJ2-2
CDR3aa: CASSPRGGRAIGELFF

v_gene: TRBV7-2
j_gene: TRBJ1-1
CDR3aa: CASSLTVVTEAFF

v_gene: TRBV4-2
j_gene: TRBJ2-7
CDR3aa: CASSQVAEDLYEQYF

v_gene: TRBV11-2
j_gene: TRBJ2-5
CDR3aa: CASSLERWATRDF

v_gene: TRBV29-1
j_gene: TRBJ2-2
CDR3aa: CSVAGQGTGTGELFF

v_gene: TRBV27
j_gene: TRBJ2-1
CDR3aa: CATHTAGGTYNEQFF